The 21 T cell receptor beta chains in this list originate from one sample, sequenced in a study of CD8+CD57+ T cells in acquired aplastic anemia. Genomic DNA was employed as the template in profiling TCR beta VDJ and CDR3. Each CDR3 protein is one row after TCRdb ran MiXCR on the reads. The sample consists of about 160,000 distinct CDR3 sequences, roughly 48% of them appearing once. The patients chosen for sequencing had shown expansion of CD8+CD57+ cells (detected by flow cytometry). The sequencing sample was made of sorted CD4+, CD8+, or CD8+CD57+ T cells (not recorded which) from PBMCs. Receptors were obtained from a human donor with aplastic anemia.

The gene calls are TRBV20-1 and TRBJ2-7; D remains ambiguous. The CDR3 totals 9 residues. Trimming pared 7 bases from V and 4 bases from J, leaving 5 bases between. Germline values: CDR1 DFQATT, CDR2 SNEGSKA (reference sequence). CDR3 sequence reads: CSDDYEQYF. CDR3 bases: TGCAGTGATGATTACGAGCAGTACTTC.

The V call is TRBV11-1, the J call TRBJ2-3, with 10 bases lining up with TRBD1. The J segment lost 3 bases and the V segment lost 5 bases, leaving 5 bases of the junction unmatched. Germline V gene lookup returns CDR1 SGHAT and CDR2 FQDESV (reference sequence). The CDR3 length is 15 residues. The CDR3 nucleotides read TGTGCCAGCAGCATGCGACAGGGGGCAACAGATACGCAGTATTTT. It is translated as CASSMRQGATDTQYF.

CDR3 nucleotide sequence: TGTGCCAGCACCACTAGCGGGGGATCCTACGAGCAGTACTTC. It encodes CASTTSGGSYEQYF. The J gene is TRBJ2-7, the V gene TRBV6-1, with 11 bases lining up with TRBD2. This CDR3 is 14 amino acids long. Germline values: CDR1 MNHNS, CDR2 SASEGT. Trimming removed 7 bases from V and 1 base from J; junction bases left unmatched: 3.

This clonotype was seen at least ten times. The chain carries TRBV2 and TRBJ2-2; possible D gene TRBD1, 6 bases. The germline V gene encodes CDR1 SNHLY and CDR2 FYNNEI. The CDR3 is made up of 16 amino acids. The germline V and J ends were trimmed by 7 bases and 5 bases, with 20 bases remaining between them. The CDR3 nucleotides are TGTGCCAGCACCAGGGGCGGAGTTCTCGGGACCGGGGAGCTGTTTTTT. It codes for CASTRGGVLGTGELFF.

This clonotype was seen repeatedly, ten times or more. The chain joins TRBV25-1 to TRBJ1-1, with a possible D match to TRBD1 (5 bases). The V end was cut by 3 bases, the J end by 0 bases, with 20 bases between. The germline CDR1 and CDR2 sequences are MGHDK and SYGVNS. This CDR3 spans 18 amino acids. The CDR3 DNA reads TGTGCCAGCAGTGATGAAGGGACGGGCCTCCCCATGAACACTGAAGCTTTCTTT. Protein sequence: CASSDEGTGLPMNTEAFF.

A word on this clonotype: This CDR3 is missing its conserved last phenylalanine or tryptophan, likely due to a read error. Because the CDR3's place on the DNA is in doubt, the DNA is left out and the CDR3 is given as listed by TCRdb. The CDR3 loop reads CSTGTSGSV. J is TRBJ1-4 and V is TRBV29-1. The CDR3 is made up of 9 amino acids, end residues included. Germline V gives CDR1 SQVTM, CDR2 ANQGSEA.

This clonotype appeared once. A read error is possible here, since a much larger clone lies one base away. The rearrangement joins TRBV20-1 to TRBJ1-4; the D is unclear. The CDR3 is 15 residues long. V was clipped by 6 bases and J by 8 bases, with 22 bases between them. Germline V gene sequence: CDR1 DFQATT, CDR2 SNEGSKA (reference sequence). CDR3 DNA sequence: TGCAGTGCCTTTTTAACCGGGATAGGAGCCGAAAAACTGTTTTTT. This translates into CSAFLTGIGAEKLFF.

This chain connects TRBV6-5 to TRBJ1-6; perhaps TRBD1 as D (5 bases). V lost 0 bases and J lost 4, with 7 bases in between. The CDR3 is made up of 15 amino acids. Per the germline V gene, CDR1 is MNHEY and CDR2 is SVGAGI. CDR3 DNA: TGTGCCAGCAGTTACTCGAGACAGTATAATTCACCCCTCCACTTT. Its translation is CASSYSRQYNSPLHF.

CDR3 amino acids: CASSLMGAGQGYNEQFF. The CDR3 nucleotides read TGTGCCAGCAGCTTAATGGGTGCGGGACAGGGGTACAATGAGCAGTTCTTC. The chain carries TRBV11-1 and TRBJ2-1, with 10 bases identical to TRBD1. Per germline, CDR1 SGHAT and CDR2 FQDESV (reference sequence). Trimming took 2 bases from V and 4 from J; bases not matched to a gene: 8. This CDR3 spans 17 amino acids.

This clonotype was seen just once. The chain is built from TRBV29-1 and TRBJ2-7, with D unresolved. V lost 4 bases and J lost 2, with 12 bases in between. CDR1 is SQVTM, CDR2 ANQGSEA, per germline. The CDR3 contains 13 residues. This CDR3 reads CSVVGAAAYEQYF. DNA for the CDR3: TGCAGCGTTGTTGGCGCAGCAGCCTACGAGCAGTACTTC.

This clonotype occurred once. Just one base apart from a much larger clone, this may be a read error. The chain recombines TRBV12-3 or TRBV12-4 with TRBJ2-1; 9 bases are shared with TRBD2. The CDR3 spans 19 residues. V was clipped by 0 bases and J by 0 bases; unmatched bases: 9. CDR3 coding DNA: TGTGCCAGCAGTTTAGCAATGCCGGGACTAGCTCCCTCCTACAATGAGCAGTTCTTC. It specifies CASSLAMPGLAPSYNEQFF.

This clonotype was picked up a small number of times. The chain is built from TRBV13 and TRBJ2-2; D is perhaps TRBD2 (6 bases). CDR3 length equals 19 residues. Germline loops: CDR1 PRHDT, CDR2 FYEKMQ (reference sequence). The ends were cut back, 4 bases at V and 7 bases at J, with 28 bases in the middle. CDR3 sequence (DNA): TGTGCCAGCAGCTCCACCCGGCTAGGCAGGAGGGCCGGTAGCGGGGAGCTGTTTTTT. Translating gives CASSSTRLGRRAGSGELFF.

In this sample, this clonotype turned up a few times. This chain connects TRBV29-1 to TRBJ1-5; possibly TRBD1 for D (5 bases). This CDR3 comprises 14 residues. V was trimmed by 5 bases and J by 10 bases, leaving 21 bases between them. The germline V gene encodes CDR1 SQVTM and CDR2 ANQGSEA. The CDR3 region is CSVLTGPGGGPQHF. The CDR3 coding sequence is TGCAGCGTTCTGACCGGCCCAGGTGGGGGACCCCAGCATTTT.

This clonotype showed up just once. This chain links TRBV20-1 with TRBJ1-2; D unclear. V was cut by 0 bases and J by 0 bases, with 14 bases left in between. Germline V lookup: CDR1 DFQATT, CDR2 SNEGSKA (reference sequence). The CDR3 contains 16 residues. Here the CDR3 DNA reads TGCAGTGCTAGAGATCTTCAAGACCAGGCTAACTATGGCTACACCTTC. This gives the protein CSARDLQDQANYGYTF.

This clonotype showed up many times. The chain joins TRBV19 to TRBJ1-1; D possibly corresponds to TRBD1 (5 bases). This CDR3 comprises 14 residues. V lost 3 bases, J lost 4 bases, and 12 bases lay in between. CDR1 is LNHDA and CDR2 is SQIVND in the germline V gene (reference sequence). This CDR3 is CASSIGAGLTEAFF. The CDR3 coding sequence is TGTGCCAGTAGTATTGGGGCAGGGCTCACTGAAGCTTTCTTT. Complete variable domain (other parts from reference TRBV19 and TRBJ1-1): DGGITQSPKYLFRKEGQNVTLSCEQNLNHDAMYWYRQDPGQGLRLIYYSQIVNDFQKGDIAEGYSVSREKKESFPLTVTSAQKNPTAFYLCASSIGAGLTEAFFGQGTRLTVV.

Details on this clonotype: A read error is possible here, since a much larger clone lies one base away. This sequence joins TRBV5-4 and TRBJ2-5, with TRBD2 matching over 8 bases. The CDR3 has 15 residues. The germline V gene encodes CDR1 SGHNT and CDR2 YYREEE (reference sequence). The DNA for the CDR3 is TGTGCCAGCACTTCTTCTAGCGGGCCCCAAAAGACCCAGTACTTC. It specifies CASTSSSGPQKTQYF.

Ten or more counts support this clonotype. This chain connects TRBV11-2 to TRBJ2-7; D gene uncertain. CDR1 is SGHAT, CDR2 FQNNGV, per germline. V shed 0 bases and J shed 0 bases, with 6 bases lying between them. This CDR3 is built from 14 residues. CDR3 region: CASSLDLSSYEQYF. Here the CDR3 DNA reads TGTGCCAGCAGCTTAGACCTAAGCTCCTACGAGCAGTACTTC.

V gene TRBV19 combines with J gene TRBJ1-5; D ambiguous. The germline V gene has CDR1 LNHDA and CDR2 SQIVND (reference sequence). Trimming pared 3 bases from V and 6 bases from J, leaving 12 bases between. The CDR3 covers 14 residues. The CDR3 region has the DNA TGTGCCAGTAGTATTCCTCGGGGAAGTCAGCCCCAGCATTTT. Its translation is CASSIPRGSQPQHF.

The CDR3 DNA reads as TGTGCCAGCAGCCGGGGGAGTGGAGTAATAAGAGAGACCCAGTACTTC. Translation gives CASSRGSGVIRETQYF. The V gene is TRBV3-1, the J gene TRBJ2-5; perhaps D is TRBD1 or TRBD2 (5 bases each). Per the germline V gene, CDR1 is LGHDT and CDR2 is YNNKEL (reference sequence). The CDR3 extends over 16 amino acids. V gave up 4 bases and J gave up 4 bases, with 19 bases separating them.

This clonotype has just a few counts. The rearrangement joins TRBV15 to TRBJ1-1; D not resolved. Between the trimmed V and J ends, which lost 0 bases and 0 bases, there was a span of 5 bases. The CDR3 runs to 14 residues. Looked up from germline, CDR1 is LNHNV and CDR2 is YYDKDF (reference sequence). In nucleotides, the CDR3 is TGTGCCACCAGCAGAGATGAGATGAACACTGAAGCTTTCTTT. Its protein is CATSRDEMNTEAFF.

This clonotype was recorded a few times. A much larger clone differs from this one at a single base, so this may be a read error. No conserved phenylalanine or tryptophan ends this CDR3, so it is likely a read error. The rearrangement joins TRBV30 to TRBJ2-7; maybe TRBD1 (6 bases). Germline values: CDR1 GTSNPN, CDR2 SVGIG (reference sequence). The CDR3 consists of 13 residues. The V end was cut by 1 base, the J end by 7 bases, with 14 bases between. In DNA form, the CDR3 reads TGTGCCTGGAGTGAGCAGGGGTTAGGGGAGCAGTACCTC. Its protein product is CAWSEQGLGEQYL.